Listed here are 17 T cell receptor beta chains from one sample, sequenced in a study of neoadjuvant nivolumab and ipilimumab in lung cancer. Sequenced by immunoSEQ multiplex PCR; TCRdb stores in-frame clones only, minus some. This table holds 20,000 to 25,000 clones, approximately 86% found once. This material consisted of peripheral blood, taken before neoadjuvant nivolumab, alone or with ipilimumab. The receptors shown here come from an adult with non-small cell lung cancer.

The chain links TRBV7-6 to TRBJ2-1; TRBD1 matches at 7 bases. CDR3 length equals 13 residues. Germline V gene data show CDR1 as SGHVS and CDR2 as FNYEAQ. V gave up 6 bases and J gave up 5 bases; unmatched junction bases: 4. The CDR3: CASSIGQDNEQFF. The CDR3 region has the DNA TGTGCCAGCAGTATCGGACAGGACAATGAGCAGTTCTTC.

This clone was detected only once. The gene calls are TRBV30 and TRBJ1-2; no firm D call. Trimming removed 0 bases at V and 4 bases at J, with 9 bases between. The germline gives CDR1 GTSNPN, CDR2 SVGIG (reference sequence). The CDR3 length is 13 residues. CDR3 sequence: CAWSVPDVYGYTF. CDR3 nucleotide sequence: TGTGCCTGGAGTGTTCCGGACGTCTATGGCTACACCTTC.

This chain connects TRBV19 to TRBJ1-5; TRBD1 matches 10 bases. The CDR3 has 15 amino acids. J lost 7 bases, V lost 8 bases, and 11 bases had no gene match. Germline assignment: CDR1 LNHDA and CDR2 SQIVND (reference sequence). CDR3 nucleotides: TGTGCCAGTGATAAGACAGGGGGCTTGGGACAGCCCCAGCATTTT. Protein: CASDKTGGLGQPQHF.

The V and J genes are TRBV28 and TRBJ2-5; TRBD1 or TRBD2 may be the D gene (5 bases each). This CDR3 comprises 14 residues. Trimming removed 6 bases at V and 5 bases at J, with 16 bases between. CDR1 and CDR2 (germline): MDHEN, SYDVKM. CDR3 DNA sequence: TGTGCCAGCAGCCGGGACCAACATTGGGAGACCCAGTACTTC. Translation: CASSRDQHWETQYF. The full variable domain, in which reference TRBV28 and TRBJ2-5 provide the parts outside the CDR3, is DVKVTQSSRYLVKRTGEKVFLECVQDMDHENMFWYRQDPGLGLRLIYFSYDVKMKEKGDIPEGYSVSREKKERFSLILESASTNQTSMYLCASSRDQHWETQYFGPGTRLLVL.

The V gene is TRBV5-4, the J gene TRBJ1-2; D unresolved. The CDR3 spans 12 residues. Trimming removed 4 bases from V and 8 bases from J, with 12 bases in between. The germline V gene encodes CDR1 SGHNT and CDR2 YYREEE (reference sequence). The CDR3 sequence: CASSLDWYGYTF. The CDR3 region has the DNA TGTGCCAGCAGCCTGGACTGGTACGGCTACACCTTC.

The rearrangement joins TRBV29-1 to TRBJ2-1; 10 bases are a match to TRBD2. V shed 7 bases, J shed 3 bases, and the junction held 6 bases outside the gene matches. The CDR3 is made up of 14 amino acids. The germline V gene has CDR1 SQVTM and CDR2 ANQGSEA. The DNA of the CDR3 is TGCAGCGCTGTGACTAGCGGGCGCTACAATGAGCAGTTCTTC. Translation gives CSAVTSGRYNEQFF.

This clone was counted only a few times. V is TRBV28 and J is TRBJ1-1; a possible D gene is TRBD1 (5 bases). With 4 bases removed from V and 14 bases from J, the gap between germline ends came to 26 bases. Germline values: CDR1 MDHEN, CDR2 SYDVKM. This CDR3 has 15 amino acids. As DNA, the CDR3 is TGTGCCAGCAGTTGGGGGACTCCAGGGACCTTAAACCACTTCTTT. This gives the protein CASSWGTPGTLNHFF.

The V gene is TRBV30, the J gene TRBJ2-5; 7 bases are a match to TRBD1. The germline V gene has CDR1 GTSNPN and CDR2 SVGIG (reference sequence). This CDR3 has 14 amino acids. After removal of 2 bases from V and 5 bases from J, the junction contained 8 bases not matched to a gene. Here the CDR3 reads CAWSLQGVGETQYF. The CDR3 DNA reads TGTGCCTGGAGTCTCCAGGGGGTAGGCGAGACCCAGTACTTC.

The genes are TRBV5-1 and TRBJ1-2; 7 bases agree with TRBD1. The CDR3 has 14 residues. The junction had 5 bases not matched to a gene; V was cut back by 3 bases and J by 3 bases. CDR1 and CDR2 from the germline V gene are SGHRS and YFSETQ. In DNA form, the CDR3 reads TGCGCCAGCAGCTCCTCCGGGACAGACTATGGCTACACCTTC. Translation gives CASSSSGTDYGYTF. Based on the CDR3 plus reference TRBV5-1 and TRBJ1-2, the full variable domain is KAGVTQTPRYLIKTRGQQVTLSCSPISGHRSVSWYQQTPGQGLQFLFEYFSETQRNKGNFPGRFSGRQFSNSRSEMNVSTLELGDSALYLCASSSSGTDYGYTFGSGTRLTVV.

This chain connects TRBV5-1 to TRBJ2-1; unclear D gene. V lost 4 bases to trimming and J lost 4 bases, with 15 bases between them. Germline assignment: CDR1 SGHRS and CDR2 YFSETQ. There are 15 residues in the CDR3. The CDR3 loop is CASSIGPLGYNEQFF. The CDR3 region has the DNA TGCGCCAGCAGCATAGGCCCCCTGGGTTACAATGAGCAGTTCTTC.

The chain couples TRBV10-3 to TRBJ2-7; a possible D gene is TRBD1 (5 bases). The V and J ends lost 8 bases and 6 bases respectively, with 20 bases between them. Looked up from germline, CDR1 is ENHRY and CDR2 is SYGVKD. The CDR3 runs 14 residues. The CDR3 sequence is CAIADIPNSGEQYF. CDR3 bases: TGTGCCATCGCGGACATTCCTAATTCAGGCGAGCAGTACTTC.

J is TRBJ2-2 and V is TRBV5-1, with D perhaps TRBD2 (6 bases). Germline V gives CDR1 SGHRS, CDR2 YFSETQ. The V gene lost 0 bases and the J gene lost 4 bases, with 10 bases spanning the gap. This CDR3 comprises 15 residues. The DNA for the CDR3 is TGCGCCAGCAGCTTGGGAGGGGAGGCCACCGGGGAGCTGTTTTTT. It specifies CASSLGGEATGELFF.

This sequence joins TRBV29-1 and TRBJ1-1; D uncertain. Germline V gene lookup returns CDR1 SQVTM and CDR2 ANQGSEA. The CDR3 has 12 residues. The ends were cut back, 6 bases at V and 0 bases at J, with 8 bases in the middle. The CDR3 DNA sequence: TGCAGCGTGTTGCGCCTGAACACTGAAGCTTTCTTT. Amino acid sequence: CSVLRLNTEAFF.

CDR3 sequence: CASSKLAGGLNEQFF. In DNA form, the CDR3 reads TGTGCCAGCAGTAAACTAGCGGGAGGACTCAATGAGCAGTTCTTC. V usage is TRBV6-1 and J usage is TRBJ2-1, with 12 bases fitting TRBD2. Losses at the gene ends were 5 bases for V and 6 bases for J; bases not matched to a gene: 5. CDR1 and CDR2 (germline): MNHNS, SASEGT. This CDR3 is built from 15 residues.

The V gene is TRBV7-9, the J gene TRBJ2-2; 8 bases align to TRBD1. Germline V gene lookup returns CDR1 SEHNR and CDR2 FQNEAQ (reference sequence). The V and J ends lost 3 bases and 4 bases, in that order; junction bases with no gene match: 7. The CDR3 sequence is 16 residues long. CDR3 residues: CASSFDRGYGTGELFF. Written as DNA, the CDR3 is TGTGCCAGCAGCTTTGACAGGGGATACGGCACCGGGGAGCTGTTTTTT.

V and J are TRBV7-2 and TRBJ1-1; D is uncertain. Between the trimmed V and J ends, which lost 3 bases and 7 bases, there was a span of 6 bases. This CDR3 contains 11 residues. Germline loops: CDR1 SGHTA, CDR2 FQGNSA. CDR3: CASSFYGEAFF. DNA of the CDR3: TGTGCCAGCAGCTTTTATGGTGAAGCTTTCTTT.

The rearrangement links TRBV5-6 to TRBJ1-2; weak D call: TRBD1 (5 bases). This CDR3 region has 16 residues. Trimming removed 5 bases at V and 0 bases at J, with 17 bases between. The germline CDR1 and CDR2 sequences are SGHDT and YYEEEE. CDR3 in amino acids: CASSLARQNSNYGYTF. The DNA of the CDR3 is TGTGCCAGCAGTCTCGCCCGACAGAACTCTAACTATGGCTACACCTTC.